This T cell receptor (beta chain) is drawn from a study of blood T cell repertoires in COVID-19 (dated by TCRdb to about 2020). In terms of the full investigation: Collaborator samples came from the United States, Italy and Spain and covered acute and convalescent phases of COVID-19. The prospective study material was composed of cDNA or gDNA derived from T cells, B-cell-depleted T cells, or PBMCs. Subjects who had been exposed to COVID-19, were actively infected with it, or had recovered from it provided the deeply sampled blood TCRbeta repertoires that made up the dataset. A freely available public database, intended as a resource for researchers studying the immune response to SARS-CoV-2, is where the repertoires were released. Samples came from the ongoing ImmuneRACE study (first 160 participants) plus 1,254 subjects from 6 global collaborators. Sample metadata almost always included a de-identified subject ID, COVID-19 status, age in years and sex. Where HLA class I and class II types were available, the types were taken from metadata supplied by the sample provider, not from assay-based typing. Study-level results and caveats: The quantity of clinical and demographic metadata differed by source and by participant and was supplied without curation.

V lost 4 bases and J lost 1 base; the stretch between them is 8 bases long. The germline V gene specifies SGDLS as CDR1 and YYNGEE as CDR2. The CDR3, from cysteine to phenylalanine, totals 14 residues. Of the read, only the CDR3 DNA is kept; its 42 bases are in frame from base 1. Whole blood was collected in K2EDTA tubes by collaborating institutions according to the institutions' own protocols. Collaborator samples were shipped for TCRbeta analysis as frozen whole blood, isolated PBMCs, or DNA extracted from either sample type. TCRbeta CDR3 regions were amplified from genomic DNA using the immunoSEQ Assay, a bias-controlled multiplex PCR. Turning to the authors' computational methods: Within the assay, amplification of reference gene primers was used to estimate how many nucleated cells each sample contained. To quantify the absolute abundance of each unique TCRbeta CDR3 rearrangement, sequence reads were collapsed and filtered. For each sample, productive Simpson clonality was calculated as the square root of Simpson's diversity index over productive rearrangements. Entries here come from immuneACCESS through TCRdb and include only in-frame sequences with V and J called. Some clones fail to appear in such tables; in the studies checked, an unresolved V gene covers under half of the shortfall, and the cause of the remainder is unknown. D and trimming come from the DNA, and the V and J calls and clone size come from that table. Within this sample are some 100,000 clones, with about 88% of them counted one time only. Of the sample, about 5% is held by the ten largest clones.

As regards this clone: Its specific antigen is unknown. No base-level quality is on record; no much larger clone is a single base apart.

Input material: peripheral blood. The receptor was isolated from a woman of 80 years or more with active COVID-19. Recombination linked TRBV9 to TRBJ2-2, with an unclear D gene assignment. The CDR3 region: CASSRRQNTGELFF. The nucleotides are TGTGCCAGCAGCCGTAGACAGAACACCGGGGAGCTGTTTTTT.